The 28 T cell receptor beta chains in this list originate from one sample, sequenced in a study of blood T cell repertoires in COVID-19. Libraries were prepared by immunoSEQ multiplex PCR; TCRdb keeps only in-frame clonotypes and omits some of them. The sample has fewer than 500,000 clones, more than 75% seen once. The material sequenced was PBMCs or T cells enriched from blood (not recorded which). These receptor sequences come from a woman aged 25 to 45 with acute COVID-19.

The rearrangement uses TRBV19 and TRBJ1-5, with D tentatively TRBD1 (5 bases). CDR3 length: 13 amino acids. The V gene lost 5 bases and the J gene lost 6 bases, with 11 bases spanning the gap. Germline V CDR1 and CDR2: LNHDA, SQIVND (reference sequence). The CDR3 is CASSGGIGQPQHF. CDR3 nucleotide sequence: TGTGCCAGTAGTGGGGGGATAGGTCAGCCCCAGCATTTT.

This clone showed up just a few times. The chain is built from TRBV15 and TRBJ2-1; TRBD2 matches at 12 bases. The CDR3 is 19 amino acids. V gave up 5 bases and J gave up 8 bases; unmatched junction bases: 19. CDR1 LNHNV and CDR2 YYDKDF come from the germline V gene (reference sequence). The CDR3 nucleotides are TGTGCCACCAGCCGACCGATAGGACTAGCGGGAACCCCTCCCCATGAGCAGTTCTTC. Translating it yields CATSRPIGLAGTPPHEQFF.

The chain combines TRBV5-1 with TRBJ1-4; weak D call: TRBD1 (5 bases). CDR3 length: 13 amino acids. The ends were cut back, 7 bases at V and 5 bases at J, with 12 bases in the middle. The germline V gene encodes CDR1 SGHRS and CDR2 YFSETQ. Here the CDR3 DNA reads TGCGCCAGCGCAGGGAATGGGAATGAAAAACTGTTTTTT. This gives the protein CASAGNGNEKLFF.

V gene TRBV24-1 combines with J gene TRBJ2-1; the D gene is possibly TRBD1 (6 bases). The CDR3 totals 16 residues. Trimming took off 3 bases at V and 6 bases at J, with 17 bases between the two ends. CDR1 is KGHDR and CDR2 is SFDVKD in the germline V gene. CDR3 DNA: TGTGCCACCAGTGATCTCCCCGGGACAAAAGGCAATGAGCAGTTCTTC. It specifies CATSDLPGTKGNEQFF.

The chain links TRBV6-2 or TRBV6-3 to TRBJ2-7; the D is unclear. Trimming removed 2 bases at V and 2 bases at J, with 10 bases between. Germline CDR1 MNHEY, CDR2 SVGEGT. The CDR3 consists of 14 residues. CDR3 in amino acids: CASSYLGTTYEQYF. CDR3 nucleotide sequence: TGTGCCAGCAGTTACCTTGGCACGACCTACGAGCAGTACTTC.

Worth noting for this clone: The sample carries other DNA sequences with the same CDR3. The chain uses TRBV7-9 and TRBJ1-2, with 7 nucleotides matching TRBD1. Germline CDR1 SEHNR, CDR2 FQNEAQ (reference sequence). The CDR3 spans 12 residues. V trimming: 2 bases; J trimming: 8 bases; junction bases outside the gene matches: 2. CDR3 region: CASSLQGGGYTF. In DNA form, the CDR3 reads TGTGCCAGCAGCTTACAGGGGGGAGGCTACACCTTC.

This chain joins TRBV5-4 and TRBJ2-3; possible D gene TRBD2, 5 bases. CDR1 is SGHNT, CDR2 YYREEE, per germline (reference sequence). The CDR3 consists of 15 residues. The V end lost 4 bases, the J end lost 2 bases, and 14 bases lay between the germline ends. CDR3 sequence (DNA): TGTGCCAGCAGCCCAGGACTCGGGGACACAGATACGCAGTATTTT. This encodes CASSPGLGDTDTQYF.

The table lists this clone with a count of one. The rearrangement joins TRBV12-3 or TRBV12-4 to TRBJ1-3, with D uncertain. The CDR3 is made up of 12 amino acids. Deletions cut 6 bases from V and 4 bases from J, with 7 bases between. CDR3 nucleotide sequence: TGTGCCAGCAGCAGTGTCGGAAACACCATATATTTT. It codes for CASSSVGNTIYF.

The chain recombines TRBV19 with TRBJ1-5, with a tentative D call TRBD1 (5 bases). The germline V gene encodes CDR1 LNHDA and CDR2 SQIVND (reference sequence). The V end was cut by 3 bases, the J end by 11 bases, with 8 bases between. CDR3 length: 11 amino acids. The CDR3 here is CASSIGGAQHF. The CDR3 nucleotides are TGTGCCAGTAGTATCGGAGGGGCCCAGCATTTT. Full variable domain (rest looked up from reference TRBV19 and TRBJ1-5): DGGITQSPKYLFRKEGQNVTLSCEQNLNHDAMYWYRQDPGQGLRLIYYSQIVNDFQKGDIAEGYSVSREKKESFPLTVTSAQKNPTAFYLCASSIGGAQHFGDGTRLSIL.

This chain links TRBV20-1 with TRBJ2-7, with TRBD2 matching over 9 bases. Trimming at V came to 5 bases and at J to 11 bases, leaving 7 bases not matched to a gene. Germline CDR1 and CDR2: DFQATT and SNEGSKA (reference sequence). The CDR3 is 11 residues long. CDR3 sequence reads: CSAFSGGEEYF. For the CDR3, the DNA is TGCAGTGCTTTTAGCGGGGGTGAGGAGTACTTC.

CDR3 residues: CASSTPWTGWGTGELFF. The DNA of the CDR3 is TGTGCCAGCAGTACCCCATGGACAGGGTGGGGAACCGGGGAGCTGTTTTTT. The rearrangement uses TRBV28 and TRBJ2-2; 8 nucleotides line up with TRBD1. The ends lost 5 bases at V and 5 bases at J; junction bases unmatched: 13. The germline V gene encodes CDR1 MDHEN and CDR2 SYDVKM. This CDR3 is built from 17 residues.

This rearrangement joins TRBV11-2 to TRBJ1-1; 8 nucleotides agree with TRBD1. The J segment lost 1 base and the V segment lost 6 bases, leaving 4 bases of the junction unmatched. CDR3 length: 14 residues. CDR1 and CDR2 from the germline V gene are SGHAT and FQNNGV. CDR3 DNA sequence: TGTGCCAGCAGACACGGACAGGGGAACACTGAAGCTTTCTTT. This gives the protein CASRHGQGNTEAFF.

The V and J genes are TRBV2 and TRBJ2-2, with 8 bases identical to TRBD1. CDR1 is SNHLY, CDR2 FYNNEI, per germline. CDR3 size: 16 residues. Unmatched junction bases numbered 8, after V lost 2 bases and J lost 6 bases. The CDR3 is CASSERGAGGPGELFF. In nucleotides, the CDR3 is TGTGCCAGCAGTGAAAGAGGGGCAGGGGGCCCCGGGGAGCTGTTTTTT.

The gene calls are TRBV18 and TRBJ2-7; D gene ambiguous. CDR3 length equals 14 residues. Germline-derived CDR1 and CDR2 are KGHSH and LQKENI. The ends were cut back, 0 bases at V and 0 bases at J, with 6 bases in the middle. Here the CDR3 reads CASSPPYSSYEQYF. CDR3 nucleotide sequence: TGTGCCAGCTCACCACCGTACAGCTCCTACGAGCAGTACTTC. Complete variable domain (other parts from reference TRBV18 and TRBJ2-7): NAGVMQNPRHLVRRRGQEARLRCSPMKGHSHVYWYRQLPEEGLKFMVYLQKENIIDESGMPKERFSAEFPKEGPSILRIQQVVRGDSAAYFCASSPPYSSYEQYFGPGTRLTVT.

This chain connects TRBV19 to TRBJ2-7, with TRBD1 matching 9 bases. CDR3 size: 14 residues. Germline trimming cut 5 bases from V and 2 bases from J; bases unmatched to any gene: 4. Germline V CDR1 and CDR2: LNHDA, SQIVND (reference sequence). CDR3 sequence: CASSFRDRAYEQYF. For the CDR3, the DNA is TGTGCCAGTAGTTTCCGGGACAGGGCCTACGAGCAGTACTTC.

The chain couples TRBV29-1 to TRBJ1-2; weak D call: TRBD1 (6 bases). This CDR3 spans 12 amino acids. Trimming removed 8 bases from V and 7 bases from J, with 17 bases in between. In germline, CDR1 is SQVTM, CDR2 ANQGSEA. The CDR3 nucleotides read TGCAGCTCCCCCCTGGCAGGGGCTGGCTACACCTTC. It encodes CSSPLAGAGYTF.

Turning to this clone: An end of the junction differs from the germline gene, which may be a read error. CDR3 sequence: CASRPGQGISYEQYF. CDR3 coding DNA: TGTGCCTCCAGACCGGGACAGGGGATTTCCTACGAGCAGTACTTC. The chain joins TRBV15 to TRBJ2-7; 10 bases agree with TRBD1. CDR3 length equals 15 residues. The germline gives CDR1 LNHNV, CDR2 YYDKDF (reference sequence).

V and J are TRBV7-9 and TRBJ1-1; D is unclear. This CDR3 is 15 amino acids long. V was shortened by 8 bases and J by 0 bases, with 16 bases between the two germline ends. CDR1 is SEHNR and CDR2 is FQNEAQ in the germline V gene (reference sequence). The chain's CDR3 is CASSPWAGVNTEAFF. For the CDR3, the DNA is TGTGCCAGCTCTCCCTGGGCGGGAGTGAACACTGAAGCTTTCTTT.

The chain joins TRBV7-2 to TRBJ1-3; a weak D match, TRBD1 (5 bases). Germline values: CDR1 SGHTA, CDR2 FQGNSA. Trimming took off 2 bases at V and 0 bases at J, with 17 bases between the two ends. The CDR3 spans 18 residues. The CDR3 reads CASSLLFPGPLSGNTIYF. CDR3 DNA: TGTGCCAGCAGCTTACTCTTCCCAGGGCCCCTCTCTGGAAACACCATATATTTT.

The CDR3 DNA sequence: TGTGCCAGCAGTCCCCGGGACAGCGCTTATAGCAATCAGCCCCAGCATTTT. This sequence encodes CASSPRDSAYSNQPQHF. This rearrangement joins TRBV27 to TRBJ1-5, with 7 bases matching TRBD1. The CDR3 runs to 17 residues. Germline lookup yields CDR1 MNHEY and CDR2 SMNVEV (reference sequence). V lost 5 bases to trimming and J lost 0 bases; unmatched junction nucleotides: 10.

The chain links TRBV9 to TRBJ2-3, with TRBD2 matching over 8 bases. With 0 bases clipped from V and 5 bases from J, the junction kept 8 bases outside the gene matches. Germline lookup yields CDR1 SGDLS and CDR2 YYNGEE. The CDR3 extends over 16 amino acids. CDR3 sequence: CASSVAARGAQDTQYF. The CDR3 DNA reads TGTGCCAGCAGCGTAGCGGCGCGGGGGGCCCAAGATACGCAGTATTTT. Using reference TRBV9 and TRBJ2-3 for the parts outside the CDR3, the full variable domain is DSGVTQTPKHLITATGQRVTLRCSPRSGDLSVYWYQQSLDQGLQFLIQYYNGEERAKGNILERFSAQQFPDLHSELNLSSLELGDSALYFCASSVAARGAQDTQYFGPGTRLTVL.

The chain couples TRBV5-1 to TRBJ1-2; a possible D gene is TRBD1 (6 bases). Germline assignment: CDR1 SGHRS and CDR2 YFSETQ. Trimming left V 0 bases short and J 0 bases short, with 9 bases between. This CDR3 has 15 residues. This CDR3 is CASSLEGVANYGYTF. Here the CDR3 DNA reads TGCGCCAGCAGCTTGGAGGGGGTGGCTAACTATGGCTACACCTTC.

The chain uses TRBV5-1 and TRBJ2-3; the match to TRBD2 covers 8 bases. Germline CDR1 is SGHRS and CDR2 is YFSETQ. This CDR3 region has 16 residues. V lost 0 bases to trimming and J lost 1 base; unmatched junction nucleotides: 4. CDR3 residues: CASSLGSSGGTDTQYF. CDR3 DNA: TGCGCCAGCAGCTTGGGAAGTAGCGGGGGCACAGATACGCAGTATTTT.

This chain connects TRBV29-1 to TRBJ1-2, with 10 nucleotides matching TRBD1. V lost 6 bases, J lost 3 bases, and 7 bases stayed unmatched. Germline CDR1 reads SQVTM; CDR2 reads ANQGSEA. CDR3 size: 14 residues. The CDR3 is CSVTAGTGDYGYTF. CDR3 bases: TGCAGCGTCACGGCTGGGACAGGGGACTATGGCTACACCTTC.

The rearrangement uses TRBV6-2 or TRBV6-3 and TRBJ2-1, with TRBD1 matching over 8 bases. V lost 4 bases, J lost 6 bases, and 2 bases stayed unmatched. This CDR3 has 13 residues. Germline loops: CDR1 MNHEY, CDR2 SVGEGT. CDR3 region: CASSWTGSNEQFF. The CDR3 coding sequence is TGTGCCAGCAGTTGGACAGGGAGCAATGAGCAGTTCTTC.

V usage is TRBV18 and J usage is TRBJ1-2; TRBD1 matches at 7 bases. The CDR3 extends over 15 amino acids. CDR1 KGHSH and CDR2 LQKENI come from the germline V gene. V gave up 3 bases and J gave up 4 bases; unmatched junction bases: 8. The CDR3 DNA is TGTGCCAGCTCACCGGTTGCAGGGGGATCCTATGGCTACACCTTC. Amino acid sequence: CASSPVAGGSYGYTF.

V is TRBV6-5 and J is TRBJ2-1, with a tentative D call TRBD1 (6 bases). The V end lost 3 bases, the J end lost 2 bases, and 11 bases lay between the germline ends. CDR1 MNHEY and CDR2 SVGAGI come from the germline V gene. CDR3 length: 15 amino acids. The CDR3 loop reads CASSYSRGTYNEQFF. Written as DNA, the CDR3 is TGTGCCAGCAGTTATAGCAGGGGAACCTACAATGAGCAGTTCTTC.

V and J are TRBV4-2 and TRBJ2-1, with D possibly being TRBD2 (6 bases). Germline lookup yields CDR1 LGHNA and CDR2 YNFKEQ. V was trimmed by 1 base and J by 7 bases, leaving 11 bases between them. The CDR3 sequence is 14 residues long. The CDR3 sequence: CASSQAGGRNEQFF. Written as DNA, the CDR3 is TGTGCCAGCAGCCAAGCCGGGGGTAGGAATGAGCAGTTCTTC.